The present TCR beta chain was sequenced within a study of blood T cells in healthy people across ages. Study-wide results and caveats: A roughly linear fall in TCR beta diversity per million T cells was seen with increasing age. Total diversity from one million sequenced T cells was likely underestimated. A greater number of naive CD4+ cells and higher diversity distinguished long-lived donors from aged donors.

Each of the donors had around 10 milliliters of peripheral blood drawn into EDTA-treated Vacutainer tubes. A second PCR of roughly 7 to 11 cycles used a sample-barcoded 5' primer and a J-beta primer mix. One entry per CDR3 protein, called by TCRdb with MiXCR from the 5' RACE reads. The data contain some 900,000 distinct CDR3 sequences, under 50% of them singletons. The CDR3 has 13 amino acids. The germline gives CDR1 MNHEY, CDR2 SVGEGT. As concerns this clonotype: Its antigen is not identified.

The sample was blood. The chain has TRBV6-2 or TRBV6-3 and TRBJ2-1; perhaps TRBD2 as D (5 bases). The end of the DNA fits TRBJ2-7 better, so the J call may be wrong. This clonotype originated in a man aged 25 to 40 in good health. CDR3 in amino acids: CASSTRAYNEQYF. In DNA, the CDR3 is TGTGCCAGCAGTACTAGGGCCTACAATGAGCAGTACTTC.